This T cell receptor (beta chain) was retrieved from a study of human T cells and chemical hapten exposure. TCRdb used MiXCR to reprocess the 5' RACE reads, holding one entry per CDR3 protein. This sample has around 100,000 distinct CDR3 sequences, with roughly 18% found just once. Germline trimming cut 6 bases from V and 4 bases from J; bases unmatched to any gene: 8. CDR1 and CDR2 from the germline V gene are MDHEN and SYDVKM. CDR3 length: 14 amino acids. Unfractionated whole blood was the source of the extracted total RNA. A few counts support this clonotype. The V gene is TRBV28, the J gene TRBJ1-2, with 7 bases matching TRBD1. The sequence came from a human donor in good health. This chain's CDR3 is CASSRDSSGYGYTF. The CDR3 bases are TGTGCCAGCAGCCGGGACAGCTCTGGCTATGGCTACACCTTC.